The present T cell receptor beta chain was sequenced within a study of cytotoxic CD8 clonotypes in ibrutinib-treated CLL (dated by TCRdb to the early 2020s). General notes on the study: In this cohort, approximately 14 patients were treatment-naive and approximately 10 were relapsed/refractory, while around 17 had unmutated IGHV. All remission and progressive disease samples were collected while patients were still receiving ibrutinib. Samples at response were collected after a median of roughly twelve months of treatment, with a range of about 6 to 40 months. On average, each sample yielded hundreds of thousands of productive templates and roughly 95,000 productive rearrangements. Longitudinal samples were available for 26 of the 86 trial participants. Cryopreserved peripheral blood mononuclear cells were obtained before treatment, at response, and at either sustained remission or disease progression. Partial responses were observed in approximately 24 patients and complete responses in 2; after a median follow-up of roughly 62 months, remission was maintained in roughly 14 patients and progression was observed in approximately 12. Here is what the overall study found, with its caveats: At ibrutinib response clonality went up, during sustained remission it held steady, and at progression it dropped back toward baseline. Public clonotypes were found to be uncommon and were observed to contract or remain stable during treatment; the increase in clonality was shown to reflect expansion of private clonotypes at ibrutinib response. Baseline clonality exceeded that of age-matched healthy donors and correlated strongly with circulating CD8+ T-cell counts. Sampling times were not matched between patients in sustained remission and patients whose disease was progressing, and lymph node repertoires were not examined.

From the germline V gene, CDR1 is MDHEN and CDR2 is SYDVKM. The CDR3, from cysteine to phenylalanine, totals 11 residues. Solely the CDR3 DNA is kept, with 33 bases framed from the first base. At the junction V is shortened by 7 bases and J by 2 bases, with 6 bases in between. As concerns this clone: The specificity of this receptor is unknown. No quality values exist for individual bases; no much larger clone is one base distant.

A MiSeq instrument was used for deep resolution sequencing, which targeted depths ranging from 1 in 1 million up to 1 in 200,000 T cells, with coverage averaging 10x for each clonotype. TCR beta libraries were generated with the immunoSEQ hsTCRB Kit. Per the original workflow: The data were analyzed with ImmunoSEQ Analyzer and ImmunoSEQ Data Assistant, and V, D and J gene assignments followed IMGT definitions. Clonality, which ranges from 0 to 1, was calculated by subtracting the normalized Shannon entropy of productive rearrangement frequencies from one. Only overrepresented clonotypes making up at least 0.05% of the repertoire of each patient were included in the public clonotype analysis. Some 14 age-matched healthy donor repertoires from immuneACCESS served as clonality controls. TCRdb's version of the immuneACCESS table is confined to in-frame rearrangements and falls short of the full clone set. An unresolved V gene accounts for under half of the shortfall where checked; the remainder is of unknown origin. V and J calls and clone size are copied from that table; D and trimming were computed from the DNA. Here the sample has about 140,000 clones; approximately 77% occur a single time. In total, the top ten clones hold roughly a quarter of the sample.

Sample time point, as interpreted from the label and publication: 12 months on ibrutinib. For TCR beta library preparation, roughly 2 micrograms of genomic DNA were isolated from cryopreserved PBMCs. Longitudinal blood samples from CLL patients receiving ibrutinib monotherapy were subjected to high-throughput TCR beta sequencing. The patients took part in an open-label, single-center phase 2 trial of ibrutinib monotherapy. Here the chain combines TRBV28 and TRBJ2-7, with the D gene uncertain. This TCR was recovered from a human donor with chronic lymphocytic leukemia. The starting material was PBMCs, obtained after 12 months of ibrutinib treatment. The nucleotide sequence reads TGTGCCAGCACCAGTACCTACGAGCAGTACTTC. The encoded protein is CASTSTYEQYF.